What follows describes a single T cell receptor beta chain. The CDR3 totals 15 residues. Trimming cost V 1 base and J 0 bases, with 9 bases left between them. Germline lookup yields CDR1 MNHEY and CDR2 SMNVEV (reference sequence). This entry comes from a study of blood T cell repertoires in COVID-19. Study context: Acute and convalescent COVID-19 samples came from the United States, Italy and Spain. PBMCs, B-cell-depleted T cells, or T cells were the source of the cDNA or gDNA that made up the material.

Original data processing: The authors estimated nucleated cell counts from reference gene primer amplification. TCRdb keeps only in-frame clones here, not all; method: immunoSEQ multiplex PCR. V and J calls plus clone size are reproduced from that table; the DNA served to infer D and trimming. Here the sample spans roughly 65,000 clones, approximately 86% being singletons. Sample: peripheral blood. The rearrangement uses TRBV27 and TRBJ1-2, with TRBD1 as a possible D gene (5 bases). The receptor comes from a man in his fifties with acute or convalescent COVID-19. The CDR3 nucleotides are TGTGCCAGCAGTTTATTTCCAGGGACTAACTATGGCTACACCTTC. Encoded protein: CASSLFPGTNYGYTF.